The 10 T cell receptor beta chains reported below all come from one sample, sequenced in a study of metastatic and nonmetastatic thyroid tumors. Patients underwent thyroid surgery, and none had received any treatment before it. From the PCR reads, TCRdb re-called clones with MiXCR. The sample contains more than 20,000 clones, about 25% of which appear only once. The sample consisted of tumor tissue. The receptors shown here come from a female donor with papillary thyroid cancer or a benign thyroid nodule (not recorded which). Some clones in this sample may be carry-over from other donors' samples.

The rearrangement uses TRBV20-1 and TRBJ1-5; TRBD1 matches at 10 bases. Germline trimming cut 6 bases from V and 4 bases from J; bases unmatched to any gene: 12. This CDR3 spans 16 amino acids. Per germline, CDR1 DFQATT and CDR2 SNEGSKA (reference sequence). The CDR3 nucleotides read TGCAGTGCCCCGGAAGGGACAGGGGCGAGAAATCAGCCCCAGCATTTT. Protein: CSAPEGTGARNQPQHF.

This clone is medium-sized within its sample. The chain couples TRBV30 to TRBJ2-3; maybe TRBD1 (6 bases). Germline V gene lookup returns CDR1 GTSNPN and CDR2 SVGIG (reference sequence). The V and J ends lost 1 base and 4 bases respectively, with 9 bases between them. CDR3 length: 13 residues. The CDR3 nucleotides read TGTGCCTGGAGTGGCTACAGGGCAGATACGCAGTATTTT. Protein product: CAWSGYRADTQYF.

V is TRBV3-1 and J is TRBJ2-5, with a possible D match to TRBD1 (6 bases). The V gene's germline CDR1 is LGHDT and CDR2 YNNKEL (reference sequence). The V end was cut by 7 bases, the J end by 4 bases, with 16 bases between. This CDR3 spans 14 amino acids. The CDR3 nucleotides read TGTGCCAGCATCCATGTCGACAGGTTAGAGACCCAGTACTTC. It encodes CASIHVDRLETQYF.

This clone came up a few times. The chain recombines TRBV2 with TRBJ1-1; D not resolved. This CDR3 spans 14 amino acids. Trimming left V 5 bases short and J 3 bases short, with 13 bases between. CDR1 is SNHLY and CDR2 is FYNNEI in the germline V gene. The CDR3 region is CASSIDGMDTEAFF. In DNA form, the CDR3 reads TGTGCCAGCAGTATTGACGGGATGGACACTGAAGCTTTCTTT.

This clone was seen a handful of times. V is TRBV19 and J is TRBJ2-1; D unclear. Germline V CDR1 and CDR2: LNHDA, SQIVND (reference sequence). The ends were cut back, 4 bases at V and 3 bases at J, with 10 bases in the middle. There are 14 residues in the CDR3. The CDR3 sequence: CASSNEASYNEQFF. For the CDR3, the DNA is TGTGCCAGTAGTAATGAGGCTAGCTACAATGAGCAGTTCTTC.

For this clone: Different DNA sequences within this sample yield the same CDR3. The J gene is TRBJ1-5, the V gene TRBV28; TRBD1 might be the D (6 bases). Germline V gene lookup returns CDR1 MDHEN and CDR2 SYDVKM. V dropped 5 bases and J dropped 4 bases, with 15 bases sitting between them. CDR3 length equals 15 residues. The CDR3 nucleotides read TGTGCCAGCAGTCGTCCCAGGGGCGTAAATCAGCCCCAGCATTTT. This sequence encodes CASSRPRGVNQPQHF.

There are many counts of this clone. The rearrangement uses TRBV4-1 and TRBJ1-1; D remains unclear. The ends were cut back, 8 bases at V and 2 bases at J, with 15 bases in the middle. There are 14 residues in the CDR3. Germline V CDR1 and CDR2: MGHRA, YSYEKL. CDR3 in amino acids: CASRLEGSNTEAFF. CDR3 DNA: TGCGCCAGCCGTTTGGAGGGATCTAACACTGAAGCTTTCTTT.

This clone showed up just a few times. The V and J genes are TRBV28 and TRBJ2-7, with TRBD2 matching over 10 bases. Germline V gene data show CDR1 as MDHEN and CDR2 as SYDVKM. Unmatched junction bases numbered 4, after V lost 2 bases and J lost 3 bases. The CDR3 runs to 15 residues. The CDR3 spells CASSLGLAENYEQYF. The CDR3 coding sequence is TGTGCCAGCAGTTTAGGACTAGCGGAGAACTACGAGCAGTACTTC.

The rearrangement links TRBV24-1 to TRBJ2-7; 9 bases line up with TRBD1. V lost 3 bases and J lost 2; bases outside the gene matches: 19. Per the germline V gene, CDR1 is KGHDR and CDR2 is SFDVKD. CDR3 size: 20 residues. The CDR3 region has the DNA TGTGCCACCAGTGATCAAAACAGGGGGCGGCCGGTCTCACAACCCTACGAGCAGTACTTC. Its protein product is CATSDQNRGRPVSQPYEQYF.

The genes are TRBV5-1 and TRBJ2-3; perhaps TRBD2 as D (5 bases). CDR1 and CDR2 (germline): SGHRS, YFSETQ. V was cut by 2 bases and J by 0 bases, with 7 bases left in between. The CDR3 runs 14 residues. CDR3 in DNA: TGCGCCAGCAGCTTAAGAGGGAGCACAGATACGCAGTATTTT. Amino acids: CASSLRGSTDTQYF.